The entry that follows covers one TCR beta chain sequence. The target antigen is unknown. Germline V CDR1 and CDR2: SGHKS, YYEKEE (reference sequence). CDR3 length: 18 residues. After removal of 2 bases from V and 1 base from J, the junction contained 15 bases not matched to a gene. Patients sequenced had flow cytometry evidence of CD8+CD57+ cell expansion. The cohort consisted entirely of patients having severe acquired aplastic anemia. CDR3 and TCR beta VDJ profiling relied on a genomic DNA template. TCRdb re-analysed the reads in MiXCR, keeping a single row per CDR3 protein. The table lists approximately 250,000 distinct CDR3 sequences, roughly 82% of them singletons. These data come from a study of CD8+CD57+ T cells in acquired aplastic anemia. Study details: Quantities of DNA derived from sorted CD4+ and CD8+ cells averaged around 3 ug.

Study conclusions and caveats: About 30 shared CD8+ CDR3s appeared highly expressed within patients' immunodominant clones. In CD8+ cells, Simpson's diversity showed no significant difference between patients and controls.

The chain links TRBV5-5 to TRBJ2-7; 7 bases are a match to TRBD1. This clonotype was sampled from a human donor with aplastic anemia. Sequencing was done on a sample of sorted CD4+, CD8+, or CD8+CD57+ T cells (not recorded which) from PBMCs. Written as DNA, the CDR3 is TGTGCCAGCAGCTTTGGGGGCTACGGGACAGCCCTTTCCTACGAGCAGTACGTC. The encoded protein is CASSFGGYGTALSYEQYV.